Listed here are 9 T cell receptor beta chains from one sample, sequenced in a study of blood T cell repertoires in COVID-19. Using immunoSEQ multiplex PCR, the repertoire was profiled, and TCRdb retains in-frame clones only, with some absent. The sample has 150,000 to 200,000 clones, about 76% seen once. The sample consisted of peripheral blood. These receptors were taken from a woman aged 40-49 years with COVID-19, enrolled during active disease.

The chain carries TRBV29-1 and TRBJ2-1; 15 positions agree with TRBD2. Germline loops: CDR1 SQVTM, CDR2 ANQGSEA. Trimming took 7 bases from V and 7 from J; bases not matched to a gene: 5. The CDR3 has 14 residues. CDR3 nucleotide sequence: TGCAGCGGAAGGGGACTAGCGGGAGGTAATGAGCAGTTCTTC. Protein sequence: CSGRGLAGGNEQFF.

J is TRBJ2-5 and V is TRBV30; 10 nucleotides match TRBD2. CDR3 size: 13 residues. Germline lookup yields CDR1 GTSNPN and CDR2 SVGIG (reference sequence). Trimming took 5 bases from V and 3 from J; bases not matched to a gene: 3. The DNA of the CDR3 is TGTGCCTGGGGACTAGCGGCCGAAGAGACCCAGTACTTC. It yields the protein CAWGLAAEETQYF.

The table lists this clone with a few counts. J is TRBJ1-2 and V is TRBV24-1, with a possible D match to TRBD1 (6 bases). CDR3 size: 11 residues. With 10 bases removed from V and 2 bases from J, the gap between germline ends came to 7 bases. Germline lookup yields CDR1 KGHDR and CDR2 SFDVKD. In DNA, the CDR3 is TGTGCCACACAGGGAAACTATGGCTACACCTTC. It specifies CATQGNYGYTF.

The V and J genes are TRBV6-6 and TRBJ2-1, with D hard to call. The CDR3 runs 15 residues. V gave up 6 bases and J gave up 3 bases, with 15 bases separating them. CDR1 and CDR2 from the germline V gene are MNHNY and SVGAGI (reference sequence). The CDR3 region has the DNA TGTGCCAGCAGACGGAGTCAAGCCTTCTACAATGAGCAGTTCTTC. It translates to CASRRSQAFYNEQFF.

This clone was counted once. This chain uses TRBV3-1 (or the pseudogene TRBV3-2) with TRBJ2-5, with 13 bases matching TRBD2. V shed 7 bases and J 5 bases; nucleotides not matched to a gene: 10. The CDR3 totals 16 residues. Per germline, CDR1 LGHDT and CDR2 YNNKEL (reference sequence). CDR3: CASTGTSGIRGETQYF. In DNA form, the CDR3 reads TGTGCCAGCACTGGGACTAGCGGGATAAGAGGGGAGACCCAGTACTTC.

The chain recombines TRBV7-9 with TRBJ2-3; the D gene is possibly TRBD1 (6 bases). Looked up from germline, CDR1 is SEHNR and CDR2 is FQNEAQ (reference sequence). V lost 8 bases and J 6 bases, leaving 30 bases between the germline ends. The CDR3 covers 18 residues. CDR3 nucleotides: TGTGCCAGCGGGAATAAACAGGGAACGATCCCCCTGGTGGATACGCAGTATTTT. This translates into CASGNKQGTIPLVDTQYF.

The CDR3 sequence: CASSLVGGGWDTQYF. CDR3 DNA sequence: TGTGCCAGCAGCTTAGTAGGGGGAGGGTGGGATACGCAGTATTTT. The V call is TRBV7-2, the J call TRBJ2-3; a weak D match, TRBD2 (7 bases). V lost 1 base and J 6 bases, leaving 14 bases between the germline ends. Germline V CDR1 and CDR2: SGHTA, FQGNSA. This CDR3 contains 15 residues.

The table lists this clone with a few counts. The V and J genes are TRBV25-1 and TRBJ2-2; 10 nucleotides agree with TRBD1. This CDR3 comprises 16 residues. Unmatched junction bases numbered 8, after V lost 4 bases and J lost 6 bases. Germline V gives CDR1 MGHDK, CDR2 SYGVNS. The CDR3 region has the DNA TGTGCCAGCAGTGCCCCCAGGACAGGGGGAGCCGGGGAGCTGTTTTTT. Translation: CASSAPRTGGAGELFF.

The chain is built from TRBV5-4 and TRBJ2-1, with TRBD2 matching over 9 bases. The J segment lost 8 bases and the V segment lost 4 bases, leaving 10 bases of the junction unmatched. Germline CDR1 is SGHNT and CDR2 is YYREEE (reference sequence). The CDR3 contains 15 residues. The CDR3 reads CASSLLAGAPHEQFF. Written as DNA, the CDR3 is TGTGCCAGCAGCCTGTTAGCGGGAGCCCCCCATGAGCAGTTCTTC.